This TCR beta chain was documented in a study of control samples from healthy donors and cancer patients. The CDR3 is 20 amino acids. The repertoire was sequenced with immunoSEQ multiplex PCR; TCRdb's copy has only in-frame clones and lacks some. The table shows 35,000 to 55,000 clones, with under 95% occurring only once. The chain is built from TRBV21-1 and TRBJ2-4; the table calls TRBD2, which could not be checked here. TRBV21-1 corresponds to a pseudogene. Source material: PBMCs. This sequence originates from a woman in her thirties or forties with head and neck cancer. CDR3 bases: TGTGCCAGCAGCAAAGGAGCGGGAGGGGGGAACCATCTAGCCAAAAACATTCAGTACTTC. Residues: CASSKGAGGGNHLAKNIQYF.